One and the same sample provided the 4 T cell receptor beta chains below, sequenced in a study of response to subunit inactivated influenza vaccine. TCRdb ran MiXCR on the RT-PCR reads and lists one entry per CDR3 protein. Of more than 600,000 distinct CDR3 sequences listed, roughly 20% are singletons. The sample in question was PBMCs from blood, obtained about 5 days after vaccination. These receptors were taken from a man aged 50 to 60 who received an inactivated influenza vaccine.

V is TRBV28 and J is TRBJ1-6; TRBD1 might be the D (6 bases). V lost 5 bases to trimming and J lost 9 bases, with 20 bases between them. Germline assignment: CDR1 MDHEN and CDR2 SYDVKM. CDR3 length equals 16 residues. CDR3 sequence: CASSPQGTLGSSPLHF. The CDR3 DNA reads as TGTGCCAGCAGTCCACAAGGGACACTGGGAAGTTCACCCCTCCACTTT.

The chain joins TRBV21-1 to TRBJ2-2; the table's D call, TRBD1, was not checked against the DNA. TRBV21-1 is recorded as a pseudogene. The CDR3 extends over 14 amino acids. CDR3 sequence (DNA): TGTGCCACCCCCTTTGGGGAGCACACCGGGGAGCTGTTTTTT. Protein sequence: CATPFGEHTGELFF.

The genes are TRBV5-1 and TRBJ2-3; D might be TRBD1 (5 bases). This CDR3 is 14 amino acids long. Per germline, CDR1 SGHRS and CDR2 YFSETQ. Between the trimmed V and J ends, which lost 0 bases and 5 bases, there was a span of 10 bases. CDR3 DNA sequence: TGCGCCAGCAGCTTGGGACAGTCTCTAGATACGCAGTATTTT. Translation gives CASSLGQSLDTQYF.

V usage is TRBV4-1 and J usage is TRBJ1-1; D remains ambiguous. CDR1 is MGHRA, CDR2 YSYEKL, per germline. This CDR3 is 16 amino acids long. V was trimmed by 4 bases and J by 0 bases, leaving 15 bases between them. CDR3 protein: CASSRGTGVMNTEAFF. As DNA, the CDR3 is TGCGCCAGCAGCCGGGGTACTGGAGTAATGAACACTGAAGCTTTCTTT.